This T cell receptor (beta chain) was identified during a study of CD8 T cells in Susac syndrome. With random hexamers, roughly 0.5 to 1 ug RNA was reverse transcribed. From the immunoSEQ multiplex PCR reads, TCRdb called clonotypes with MiXCR, one entry per CDR3 protein. The table includes over 350,000 distinct CDR3 sequences, approximately 85% detected once. The trim removed 0 bases at V and 0 bases at J, leaving 3 bases unmatched. The CDR3 totals 17 residues. Germline values: CDR1 SGHVS, CDR2 FNYEAQ. The receptor comes from a human donor with multiple sclerosis. The chain is built from TRBV7-6 and TRBJ2-1; 9 bases agree with TRBD1. What was sequenced was CD8+ T cells from PBMCs. The CDR3 loop is CASSLATGGSSYNEQFF. Written as DNA, the CDR3 is TGTGCCAGCAGCTTAGCGACAGGGGGAAGCTCCTACAATGAGCAGTTCTTC.